This TCR beta chain was identified in a study of control samples from healthy donors and cancer patients. Profiling relied on immunoSEQ multiplex PCR, and the TCRdb table lists in-frame clones only, not all of them. The sample carries roughly 130,000 clones, about nine tenths recorded once. The length of the CDR3 is 14 residues. Germline loops: CDR1 SGHAT, CDR2 FQNNGV. With V trimmed by 5 bases and J by 4 bases, 8 bases remained unmatched. The clonotype originates from a man in his late teens or twenties in good health. The chain links TRBV11-2 to TRBJ2-7; TRBD1 matches at 7 bases. Input material: blood. The CDR3 DNA follows: TGTGCCAGCAGCCGACAGGGAGTCCTTTACGAGCAGTACTTC. Encoded protein: CASSRQGVLYEQYF.